These 7 T cell receptor beta chains were sequenced from one sample in a study of shared clonotypes between healthy human individuals. Generated by immunoSEQ multiplex PCR, the TCRdb table keeps only in-frame clones and is missing some. The table has approximately 530,000 clones, about 96% seen once; the top ten hold around 0.067%. Sequencing used naive CD4+ T cells sorted from blood. Documented subset: CD45RA+ positively selected. The receptors shown here come from a woman between 25 and 40 years old in good health.

The rearrangement joins TRBV27 to TRBJ2-3; TRBD2 matches 15 bases. Trimming at V came to 4 bases and at J to 6 bases, leaving 8 bases not matched to a gene. Germline values: CDR1 MNHEY, CDR2 SMNVEV (reference sequence). CDR3 length: 17 residues. CDR3 sequence reads: CASSSPRTSGRADTQYF. In DNA form, the CDR3 reads TGTGCCAGCAGTTCCCCAAGGACTAGCGGGAGGGCGGATACGCAGTATTTT.

This sequence joins TRBV7-9 and TRBJ2-7; TRBD2 matches at 15 bases. Germline CDR1 is SEHNR and CDR2 is FQNEAQ (reference sequence). V was clipped by 5 bases and J by 3 bases; unmatched bases: 8. This CDR3 has 17 residues. The CDR3 DNA follows: TGTGCCAGCAGCCCTGGACTAGCGGGAGGGATAGTCTACGAGCAGTACTTC. This encodes CASSPGLAGGIVYEQYF.

This clone was seen just once. V and J are TRBV5-4 and TRBJ1-1; D remains unclear. Germline V gene lookup returns CDR1 SGHNT and CDR2 YYREEE (reference sequence). The CDR3 runs to 15 residues. Trimming cost V 3 bases and J 4 bases, with 16 bases left between them. The CDR3: CASSSLSGKGTEAFF. The CDR3, as DNA: TGTGCCAGCAGCTCATTATCAGGCAAAGGCACTGAAGCTTTCTTT.

This chain links TRBV18 with TRBJ2-5; D is undetermined. V lost 0 bases and J lost 1, with 3 bases in between. The length of the CDR3 is 13 residues. The germline gives CDR1 KGHSH, CDR2 LQKENI. CDR3 sequence: CASSPPSQETQYF. DNA of the CDR3: TGTGCCAGCTCACCACCCTCCCAAGAGACCCAGTACTTC. Variable domain in full (rest from reference TRBV18 and TRBJ2-5): NAGVMQNPRHLVRRRGQEARLRCSPMKGHSHVYWYRQLPEEGLKFMVYLQKENIIDESGMPKERFSAEFPKEGPSILRIQQVVRGDSAAYFCASSPPSQETQYFGPGTRLLVL.

This chain connects TRBV7-2 to TRBJ2-5; tentatively, D is TRBD1 (5 bases). The better agreement between TRBJ2-7 and the DNA end casts doubt on the J call. This CDR3 spans 14 amino acids. In germline, CDR1 is SGHTA, CDR2 FQGNSA. CDR3 loop: CASRRGQTAYEQYF. Written as DNA, the CDR3 is TGTGCCAGCAGACGAGGACAAACTGCCTACGAGCAGTACTTC.

J is TRBJ2-1 and V is TRBV5-1; D gene uncertain. Trimming removed 1 base from V and 0 bases from J, with 11 bases in between. The germline V gene has CDR1 SGHRS and CDR2 YFSETQ. The length of the CDR3 is 16 residues. CDR3 sequence reads: CASSLIAQSSYNEQFF. Written as DNA, the CDR3 is TGCGCCAGCAGCTTGATTGCGCAGAGCTCCTACAATGAGCAGTTCTTC.

The chain uses TRBV10-1 and TRBJ2-4, with D unclear. CDR3 size: 13 residues. CDR1 is WNHNN, CDR2 SYGVQD, per germline (reference sequence). Trimming removed 0 bases at V and 5 bases at J, with 5 bases between. The CDR3: CASSESVENIQYF. The CDR3, as DNA: TGCGCCAGCAGTGAGTCCGTGGAAAACATTCAGTACTTC.